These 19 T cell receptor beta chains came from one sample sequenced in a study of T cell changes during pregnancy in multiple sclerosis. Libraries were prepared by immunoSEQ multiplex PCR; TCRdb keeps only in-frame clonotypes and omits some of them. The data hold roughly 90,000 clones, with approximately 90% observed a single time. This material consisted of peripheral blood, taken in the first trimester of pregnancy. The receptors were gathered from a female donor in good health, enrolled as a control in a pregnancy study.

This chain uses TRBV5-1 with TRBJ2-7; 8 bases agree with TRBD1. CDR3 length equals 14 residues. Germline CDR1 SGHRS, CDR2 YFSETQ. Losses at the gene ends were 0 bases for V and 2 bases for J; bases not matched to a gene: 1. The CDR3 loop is CASSLATGAYEQYF. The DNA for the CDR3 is TGCGCCAGCAGCTTGGCGACAGGGGCCTACGAGCAGTACTTC.

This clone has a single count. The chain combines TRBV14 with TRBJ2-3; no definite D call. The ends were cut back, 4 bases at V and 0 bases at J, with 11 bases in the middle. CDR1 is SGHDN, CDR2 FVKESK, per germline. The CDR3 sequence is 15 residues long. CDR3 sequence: CASSLQIFSTDTQYF. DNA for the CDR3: TGTGCCAGCAGCCTACAGATATTTAGCACAGATACGCAGTATTTT.

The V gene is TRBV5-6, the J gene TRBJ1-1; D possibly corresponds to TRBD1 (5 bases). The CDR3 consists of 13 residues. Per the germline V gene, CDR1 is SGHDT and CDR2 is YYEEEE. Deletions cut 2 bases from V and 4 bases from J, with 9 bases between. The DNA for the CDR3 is TGTGCCAGCAGCTTCGGGGGAGGCACTGAAGCTTTCTTT. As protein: CASSFGGGTEAFF.

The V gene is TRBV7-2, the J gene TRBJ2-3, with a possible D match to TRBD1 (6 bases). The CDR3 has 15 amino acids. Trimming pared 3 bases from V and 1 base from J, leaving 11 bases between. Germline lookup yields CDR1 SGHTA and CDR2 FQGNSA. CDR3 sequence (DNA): TGTGCCAGCAGCTTGAAGGACAGCCGCACAGATACGCAGTATTTT. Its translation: CASSLKDSRTDTQYF.

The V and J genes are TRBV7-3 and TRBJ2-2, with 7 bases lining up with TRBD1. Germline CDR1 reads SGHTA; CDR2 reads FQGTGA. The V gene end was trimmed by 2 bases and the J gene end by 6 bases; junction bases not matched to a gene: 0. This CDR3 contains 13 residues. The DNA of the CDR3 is TGTGCCAGCAGCTTACAGGGGGCCGGGGAGCTGTTTTTT. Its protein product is CASSLQGAGELFF.

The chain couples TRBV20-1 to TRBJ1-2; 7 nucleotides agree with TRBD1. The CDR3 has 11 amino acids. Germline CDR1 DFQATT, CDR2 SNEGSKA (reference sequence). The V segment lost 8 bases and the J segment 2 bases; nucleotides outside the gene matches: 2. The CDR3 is CSLGQNYGYTF. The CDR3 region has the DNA TGCAGTCTGGGACAGAACTATGGCTACACCTTC.

The CDR3 bases are TGTGCCAGCAGTCCAGGGACAGCTGACTCTATGGGCTACACCTTC. It encodes CASSPGTADSMGYTF. The rearrangement links TRBV6-6 to TRBJ1-2; 7 bases match TRBD1. The CDR3 is 15 residues long. Germline V gene lookup returns CDR1 MNHNY and CDR2 SVGAGI (reference sequence). J was trimmed by 8 bases and V by 5 bases; bases with no gene match: 14.

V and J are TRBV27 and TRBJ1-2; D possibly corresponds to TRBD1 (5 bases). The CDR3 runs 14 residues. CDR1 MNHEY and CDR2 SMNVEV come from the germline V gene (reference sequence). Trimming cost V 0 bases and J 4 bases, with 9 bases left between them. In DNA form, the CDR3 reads TGTGCCAGCAGTTTATCGGGGGGAGTCTATGGCTACACCTTC. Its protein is CASSLSGGVYGYTF.

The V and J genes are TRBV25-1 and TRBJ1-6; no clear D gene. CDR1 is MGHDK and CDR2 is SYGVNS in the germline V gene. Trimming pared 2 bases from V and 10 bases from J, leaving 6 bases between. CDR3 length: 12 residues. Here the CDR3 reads CASSEGRSPLHF. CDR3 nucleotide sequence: TGTGCCAGCAGTGAAGGTCGGTCACCCCTCCACTTT.

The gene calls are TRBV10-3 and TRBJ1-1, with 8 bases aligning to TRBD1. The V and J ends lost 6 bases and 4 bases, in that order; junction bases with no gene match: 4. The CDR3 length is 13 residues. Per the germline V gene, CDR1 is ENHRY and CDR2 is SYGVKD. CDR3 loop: CAISQTGVTEAFF. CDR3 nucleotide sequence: TGTGCCATCAGCCAGACAGGGGTCACTGAAGCTTTCTTT.

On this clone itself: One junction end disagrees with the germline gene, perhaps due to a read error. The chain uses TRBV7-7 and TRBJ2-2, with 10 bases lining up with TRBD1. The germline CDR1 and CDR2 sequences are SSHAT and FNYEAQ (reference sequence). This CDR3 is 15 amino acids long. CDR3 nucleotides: TGTGCTAGCAGCCATGACAGGGGGCACACCGGGGAGCTGTTTTTT. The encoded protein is CASSHDRGHTGELFF.

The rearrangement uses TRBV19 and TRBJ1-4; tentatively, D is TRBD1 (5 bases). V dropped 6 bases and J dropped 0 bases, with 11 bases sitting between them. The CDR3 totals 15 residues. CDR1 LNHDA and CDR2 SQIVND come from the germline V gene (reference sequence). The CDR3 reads CASRSSRATNEKLFF. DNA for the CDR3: TGTGCCAGTAGGAGCTCCAGGGCAACTAATGAAAAACTGTTTTTT.

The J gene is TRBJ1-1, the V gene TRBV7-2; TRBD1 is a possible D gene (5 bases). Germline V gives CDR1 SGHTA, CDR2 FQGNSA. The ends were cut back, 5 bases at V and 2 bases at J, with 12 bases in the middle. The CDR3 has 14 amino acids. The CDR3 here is CASSQDRANTEAFF. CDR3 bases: TGTGCCAGCAGCCAAGACAGAGCTAACACTGAAGCTTTCTTT.

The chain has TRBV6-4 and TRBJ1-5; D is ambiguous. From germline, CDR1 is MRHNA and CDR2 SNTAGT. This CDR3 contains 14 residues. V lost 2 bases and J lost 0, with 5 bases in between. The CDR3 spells CASSDEFSNQPQHF. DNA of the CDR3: TGTGCCAGCAGTGACGAGTTTAGCAATCAGCCCCAGCATTTT.

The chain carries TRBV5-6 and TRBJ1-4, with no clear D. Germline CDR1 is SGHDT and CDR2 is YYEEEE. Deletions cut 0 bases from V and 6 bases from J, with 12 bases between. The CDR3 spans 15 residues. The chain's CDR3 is CASSLGRLHHEKLFF. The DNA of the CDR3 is TGTGCCAGCAGCTTGGGCAGGCTGCATCATGAAAAACTGTTTTTT.

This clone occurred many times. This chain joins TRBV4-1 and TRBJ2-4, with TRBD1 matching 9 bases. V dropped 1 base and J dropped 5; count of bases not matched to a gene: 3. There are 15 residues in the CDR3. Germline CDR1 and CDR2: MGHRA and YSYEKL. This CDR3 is CASSQGDRAENIQYF. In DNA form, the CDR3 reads TGCGCCAGCAGCCAAGGGGACAGGGCCGAAAACATTCAGTACTTC.

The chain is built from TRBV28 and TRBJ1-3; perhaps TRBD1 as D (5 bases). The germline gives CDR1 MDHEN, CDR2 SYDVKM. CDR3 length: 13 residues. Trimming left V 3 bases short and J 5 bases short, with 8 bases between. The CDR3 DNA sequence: TGTGCCAGCAGTTTGGCAGGGAGAAACACCATATATTTT. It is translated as CASSLAGRNTIYF. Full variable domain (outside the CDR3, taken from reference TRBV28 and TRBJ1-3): DVKVTQSSRYLVKRTGEKVFLECVQDMDHENMFWYRQDPGLGLRLIYFSYDVKMKEKGDIPEGYSVSREKKERFSLILESASTNQTSMYLCASSLAGRNTIYFGEGSWLTVV.

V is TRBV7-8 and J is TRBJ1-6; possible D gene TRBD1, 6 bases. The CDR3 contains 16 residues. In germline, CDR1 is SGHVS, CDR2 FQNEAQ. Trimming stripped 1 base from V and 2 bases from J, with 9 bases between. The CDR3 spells CASSLGTGTYNSPLHF. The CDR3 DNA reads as TGTGCCAGCAGCTTAGGCACAGGGACCTATAATTCACCCCTCCACTTT.

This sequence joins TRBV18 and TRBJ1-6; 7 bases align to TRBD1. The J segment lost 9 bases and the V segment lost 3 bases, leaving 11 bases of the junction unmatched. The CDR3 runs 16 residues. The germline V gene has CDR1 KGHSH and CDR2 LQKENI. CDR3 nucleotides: TGTGCCAGCTCACCTTCCAGGCAGGGGGTAGGTTCACCCCTCCACTTT. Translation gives CASSPSRQGVGSPLHF.